The 32 T cell receptor beta chains below all came from one sample that was sequenced in a study of regulatory T cells in long-lasting Graves disease. Assembly of TCR beta libraries relied on iRepertoire HTBI primers together with Arm-PCR of CDR3 regions. TCRdb recomputed calls from the multiplex PCR reads with MiXCR, one row per CDR3 protein. The data hold around 230,000 distinct CDR3 sequences, with around 20% observed a single time. As for time point: newly diagnosed GD, antithyroid drugs for less than 3 months. The TCR library used RNA extracted from PBMCs. The specimen comprised peripheral blood mononuclear cells (PBMCs), sampled at new diagnosis, from a patient treated with antithyroid drugs. The receptor set was obtained from a female donor with Graves disease.

In its sample, this clonotype was seen many times. The chain is built from TRBV7-8 and TRBJ2-5; 9 bases are shared with TRBD2. The ends lost 5 bases at V and 7 bases at J; junction bases unmatched: 8. The germline gives CDR1 SGHVS, CDR2 FQNEAQ. The CDR3 has 14 residues. The CDR3 is CASSLRTSEATQYF. The CDR3 DNA is TGTGCCAGCAGCCTCCGGACTAGCGAGGCGACCCAGTACTTC.

The genes are TRBV9 and TRBJ2-2; D is uncertain. The germline gives CDR1 SGDLS, CDR2 YYNGEE. The CDR3 has 12 amino acids. Trimming took 3 bases from V and 6 from J, leaving 6 bases between them. The DNA of the CDR3 is TGTGCCAGCAGCGCCTATTCCGGGGAGCTGTTTTTT. This gives the protein CASSAYSGELFF.

This clonotype was seen many times. The chain combines TRBV27 with TRBJ2-5; TRBD1 might be the D (5 bases). Germline CDR1 reads MNHEY; CDR2 reads SMNVEV (reference sequence). This CDR3 has 14 amino acids. The ends were cut back, 6 bases at V and 0 bases at J, with 11 bases in the middle. The CDR3 reads CASRARAYQETQYF. DNA of the CDR3: TGTGCCAGCAGGGCCAGGGCGTACCAAGAGACCCAGTACTTC.

This sequence joins TRBV25-1 and TRBJ2-7, with D unresolved. The germline V gene encodes CDR1 MGHDK and CDR2 SYGVNS. The ends were cut back, 3 bases at V and 0 bases at J, with 3 bases in the middle. There are 12 residues in the CDR3. The CDR3 region has the DNA TGTGCCAGCAGTGACAACTCCTACGAGCAGTACTTC. This encodes CASSDNSYEQYF.

This clonotype was seen ten or more times. The CDR3 spells CASSLPLPTDTQYF. As DNA, the CDR3 is TGTGCCAGCAGCTTACCTCTTCCGACAGATACGCAGTATTTT. The chain employs TRBV12-3 or TRBV12-4 and TRBJ2-3; D is uncertain. The CDR3 covers 14 residues. V lost 6 bases to trimming and J lost 3 bases, with 13 bases between them.

In regard to this clonotype: A read error is possible here, since a much larger clone lies one base away. The CDR3 carries no conserved terminal phenylalanine or tryptophan, so it likely arises from a read error. This chain uses TRBV2 with TRBJ1-2; TRBD1 aligns across 7 bases. This CDR3 is built from 12 residues. V dropped 7 bases and J dropped 6; count of bases not matched to a gene: 5. Germline V gene lookup returns CDR1 SNHLY and CDR2 FYNNEI. CDR3 nucleotide sequence: TGTGCCAGCAAACGGGACAGTGATGGCTACACCTCC. Translated: CASKRDSDGYTS.

This chain connects TRBV10-3 to TRBJ1-1, with 7 bases aligning to TRBD1. Unmatched junction bases numbered 12, after V lost 3 bases and J lost 11 bases. The CDR3 is 14 residues long. Germline V lookup: CDR1 ENHRY, CDR2 SYGVKD. The CDR3 bases are TGTGCCATCAGTGACCGGGACAGAGGCGCGGGGGCTTTCTTT. Amino acid sequence: CAISDRDRGAGAFF.

This clonotype came up many times. The chain recombines TRBV7-2 with TRBJ1-4; maybe TRBD1 (5 bases). This CDR3 has 15 amino acids. The germline V gene has CDR1 SGHTA and CDR2 FQGNSA. Trimming shortened V by 5 bases and J by 7 bases, and 17 bases separated the two germline ends. CDR3 region: CASSPRGGRGEKLFF. The DNA of the CDR3 is TGTGCCAGCAGCCCCCGAGGAGGGAGGGGTGAAAAACTGTTTTTT.

The chain couples TRBV11-2 to TRBJ2-1, with TRBD2 identical over 11 bases. Germline lookup yields CDR1 SGHAT and CDR2 FQNNGV. V gave up 5 bases and J gave up 6 bases; unmatched junction bases: 6. CDR3 length equals 15 residues. This chain's CDR3 is CASSITSGSPNEQFF. For the CDR3, the DNA is TGTGCCAGCAGCATAACTAGCGGGAGCCCCAATGAGCAGTTCTTC.

This clonotype appeared many times. The chain carries TRBV3-1 and TRBJ1-1; D not resolved. CDR1 and CDR2 from the germline V gene are LGHDT and YNNKEL (reference sequence). The CDR3 runs to 14 residues. V lost 4 bases and J lost 1, with 10 bases in between. In DNA form, the CDR3 reads TGTGCCAGCAGCCCGGAACAACAGAACACTGAAGCTTTCTTT. Protein sequence: CASSPEQQNTEAFF.

In this sample, this clonotype turned up many times. This chain links TRBV19 with TRBJ1-6; 7 positions match TRBD1. The CDR3 consists of 14 residues. The V and J ends lost 6 bases and 7 bases, in that order; junction bases with no gene match: 6. Germline V gene lookup returns CDR1 LNHDA and CDR2 SQIVND (reference sequence). The CDR3 bases are TGTGCCAGTAGGCGGGACAGTCAAAATTCACCCCTCCACTTT. Protein: CASRRDSQNSPLHF.

This clonotype has just a few counts. The J gene is TRBJ2-1, the V gene TRBV6-2 or TRBV6-3; D is unresolved. The CDR3 covers 16 residues. Per germline, CDR1 MNHEY and CDR2 SVGEGT. The ends were cut back, 8 bases at V and 1 base at J, with 18 bases in the middle. In DNA, the CDR3 is TGTGCCAGCTGGGATTATAGTTTAGGATCCTACAATGAGCAGTTCTTC. Protein product: CASWDYSLGSYNEQFF.

This clonotype showed up many times. The chain uses TRBV6-2 or TRBV6-3 and TRBJ2-7; D might be TRBD1 (9 bases). V lost 3 bases and J lost 5, with 20 bases in between. The CDR3 is 16 residues long. Germline CDR1 and CDR2: MNHEY and SVGEGT. CDR3 DNA sequence: TGTGCCAGCAGTTATCGGGGGGGGACAGGGAAGGACGAGCAGTACTTC. Encoded protein: CASSYRGGTGKDEQYF.

This clonotype was detected only a few times. This may come from a read error, since a much larger clone is one base off. V gene TRBV27 combines with J gene TRBJ1-5; possible D gene TRBD1, 5 bases. The CDR3 sequence is 13 residues long. Germline CDR1 reads MNHEY; CDR2 reads SMNVEV (reference sequence). CDR3 sequence (DNA): TGTGCCAGCAGTCTTTACAGGCAGCAGCCCCGGCATTTT. Translation: CASSLYRQQPRHF.

This clonotype was seen repeatedly, ten times or more. Here the CDR3 reads CASIEGGSNEKLFF. The CDR3 bases are TGTGCCAGCATCGAGGGTGGGTCTAATGAAAAACTGTTTTTT. The chain links TRBV7-9 to TRBJ1-4; D is unclear. Germline V gene lookup returns CDR1 SEHNR and CDR2 FQNEAQ (reference sequence). Trimming left V 7 bases short and J 3 bases short, with 12 bases between. The CDR3 sequence is 14 residues long.

This clonotype has at least ten counts. V usage is TRBV5-5 and J usage is TRBJ2-1; TRBD2 agrees at 7 bases. This CDR3 region has 16 residues. Germline CDR1 reads SGHKS; CDR2 reads YYEKEE (reference sequence). V shed 1 base, J shed 3 bases, and the junction held 7 bases outside the gene matches. In DNA form, the CDR3 reads TGTGCCAGCAGCTTGACGGGCGGGAGTAGCTACAATGAGCAGTTCTTC. Its protein product is CASSLTGGSSYNEQFF. Looking up the rest from reference TRBV5-5 and TRBJ2-1 gives the full variable domain: DAGVTQSPTHLIKTRGQQVTLRCSPISGHKSVSWYQQVLGQGPQFIFQYYEKEERGRGNFPDRFSARQFPNYSSELNVNALLLGDSALYLCASSLTGGSSYNEQFFGPGTRLTVL.

Ten or more counts support this clonotype. The genes are TRBV28 and TRBJ2-7, with 12 bases fitting TRBD2. The V and J ends lost 6 bases and 3 bases, in that order; junction bases with no gene match: 6. The germline V gene encodes CDR1 MDHEN and CDR2 SYDVKM. The CDR3 length is 15 residues. In DNA form, the CDR3 reads TGTGCCAGCAGCCCCGGACTAGCGGGAAACTACGAGCAGTACTTC. This translates into CASSPGLAGNYEQYF.

This clonotype was seen many times. The chain is built from TRBV20-1 and TRBJ2-3, with unresolved D. Per the germline V gene, CDR1 is DFQATT and CDR2 is SNEGSKA (reference sequence). V was trimmed by 3 bases and J by 5 bases, leaving 12 bases between them. The CDR3 has 13 residues. CDR3 DNA sequence: TGCAGTGCTAGCTCAGGCCACGGAGATACGCAGTATTTT. This gives the protein CSASSGHGDTQYF.

Only a few counts were recorded for this clonotype. The gene calls are TRBV7-3 and TRBJ2-7, with TRBD1 identical over 9 bases. V was clipped by 5 bases and J by 5 bases; unmatched bases: 4. Germline CDR1 is SGHTA and CDR2 is FQGTGA. This CDR3 spans 13 amino acids. The CDR3 here is CASSRDRDHEQYF. The CDR3 DNA reads as TGTGCCAGCAGCCGGGACAGGGACCACGAGCAGTACTTC.

This clonotype was observed at least ten times. The V call is TRBV6-5, the J call TRBJ1-3, with no clear D. The CDR3 has 16 amino acids. CDR1 is MNHEY and CDR2 is SVGAGI in the germline V gene. V was pared by 4 bases and J by 0 bases, with 13 bases between. CDR3 residues: CASSSGATISGNTIYF. The CDR3 nucleotides are TGTGCCAGCAGTTCGGGCGCTACCATCTCTGGAAACACCATATATTTT.

This clonotype was seen repeatedly, ten times or more. This chain links TRBV25-1 with TRBJ2-2, with 10 bases identical to TRBD1. J gave up 4 bases and V 8 bases, and 7 bases lay outside the gene matches. Germline CDR1 reads MGHDK; CDR2 reads SYGVNS. This CDR3 has 15 amino acids. The CDR3 protein is CASGGRDRGTGELFF. The CDR3 DNA sequence: TGTGCCAGCGGTGGGAGGGACAGGGGCACCGGGGAGCTGTTTTTT.

This clonotype was observed many times. The genes are TRBV2 and TRBJ1-2, with D perhaps TRBD1 (5 bases). This CDR3 comprises 13 residues. Germline CDR1 and CDR2: SNHLY and FYNNEI. V was shortened by 6 bases and J by 0 bases, with 8 bases between the two germline ends. CDR3 in DNA: TGTGCCAGCAGGGCGACAGCTAACTATGGCTACACCTTC. Protein product: CASRATANYGYTF.

This clonotype was counted ten times or more. This sequence joins TRBV20-1 and TRBJ2-6; tentative D call: TRBD2 (6 bases). The germline V gene has CDR1 DFQATT and CDR2 SNEGSKA (reference sequence). The CDR3 is 17 residues long. The CDR3, as DNA: TGCAGGGGGGAGGTTAGGCATTGTAGGGACGGGGCCAACGTCCTGACTTTC. Translation: CRGEVRHCRDGANVLTF.

V usage is TRBV28 and J usage is TRBJ1-2, with 8 positions matching TRBD1. Germline V gives CDR1 MDHEN, CDR2 SYDVKM. Trimming removed 6 bases from V and 0 bases from J; junction bases left unmatched: 6. The CDR3 spans 15 residues. CDR3 protein: CASSKGTGANYGYTF. The CDR3 DNA is TGTGCCAGCAGCAAAGGGACAGGAGCTAACTATGGCTACACCTTC.

V is TRBV5-8 and J is TRBJ2-7; weak D call: TRBD1 (6 bases). Germline-derived CDR1 and CDR2 are SGHTS and YDEGEE. The CDR3 length is 16 residues. V dropped 6 bases and J dropped 3 bases, with 22 bases sitting between them. The CDR3 spells CASTNLTWTASYEQYF. The CDR3 region has the DNA TGTGCCAGCACCAATCTCACATGGACAGCTAGCTACGAGCAGTACTTC.

Ten or more counts support this clonotype. The chain is built from TRBV11-2 and TRBJ2-1; 10 bases are a match to TRBD2. This CDR3 contains 15 residues. V dropped 5 bases and J dropped 5; count of bases not matched to a gene: 6. The germline V gene encodes CDR1 SGHAT and CDR2 FQNNGV. The CDR3 DNA sequence: TGTGCCAGCAGCATTTTTAGCGGGGGGCACAATGAGCAGTTCTTC. Amino acids: CASSIFSGGHNEQFF.

The gene calls are TRBV2 and TRBJ2-1; D is perhaps TRBD1 or TRBD2 (5 bases each). Between the trimmed V and J ends, which lost 3 bases and 5 bases, there was a span of 17 bases. Germline lookup yields CDR1 SNHLY and CDR2 FYNNEI. The CDR3 consists of 16 residues. In nucleotides, the CDR3 is TGTGCCAGCAGTGAGTTGGGGGTTGCGGCCAACAATGAGCAGTTCTTC. It specifies CASSELGVAANNEQFF.

This clonotype was seen ten or more times. The chain recombines TRBV25-1 with TRBJ1-6; 7 positions match TRBD1. Germline loops: CDR1 MGHDK, CDR2 SYGVNS. CDR3 length: 15 residues. The V segment lost 2 bases and the J segment 8 bases; nucleotides outside the gene matches: 6. CDR3 protein: CASSELTGRDSPLHF. In DNA form, the CDR3 reads TGTGCCAGCAGTGAACTGACAGGGAGGGATTCACCCCTCCACTTT.

This clonotype showed up many times. The chain carries TRBV2 and TRBJ2-5, with 7 positions matching TRBD2. Trimming took 7 bases from V and 5 from J; bases not matched to a gene: 7. Germline CDR1 SNHLY, CDR2 FYNNEI. This CDR3 spans 13 amino acids. The CDR3: CASTEGLVETQYF. Written as DNA, the CDR3 is TGTGCCAGCACCGAAGGACTAGTCGAGACCCAGTACTTC.

This clonotype has a count of ten or more. V usage is TRBV12-3 or TRBV12-4 and J usage is TRBJ2-1, with TRBD2 matching over 7 bases. This CDR3 has 15 residues. Trimming took 8 bases from V and 0 from J; bases not matched to a gene: 7. CDR3 in DNA: TGTGCCAGCTTGATAGCGGGCCGCTCCTACAATGAGCAGTTCTTC. Translated, it gives CASLIAGRSYNEQFF.

The sample holds a few counts of this clonotype. An end of the junction does not agree with germline; a read error may underlie this. The V gene is TRBV20-1, the J gene TRBJ2-3; D gene ambiguous. CDR1 and CDR2 from the germline V gene are DFQATT and SNEGSKA (reference sequence). CDR3 length: 14 residues. DNA of the CDR3: TGCAGCTCCCGCGACCCGATTGAAACAGATGCGCAGTATTTT. It specifies CSSRDPIETDAQYF.

This clonotype appeared many times. The rearrangement joins TRBV18 to TRBJ1-1; D might be TRBD1 (5 bases). Trimming pared 8 bases from V and 4 bases from J, leaving 14 bases between. From germline, CDR1 is KGHSH and CDR2 LQKENI. The CDR3 sequence is 13 residues long. CDR3 residues: CASSPERGTEAFF. The CDR3, as DNA: TGTGCCAGCAGCCCTGAGAGGGGCACTGAAGCTTTCTTT.